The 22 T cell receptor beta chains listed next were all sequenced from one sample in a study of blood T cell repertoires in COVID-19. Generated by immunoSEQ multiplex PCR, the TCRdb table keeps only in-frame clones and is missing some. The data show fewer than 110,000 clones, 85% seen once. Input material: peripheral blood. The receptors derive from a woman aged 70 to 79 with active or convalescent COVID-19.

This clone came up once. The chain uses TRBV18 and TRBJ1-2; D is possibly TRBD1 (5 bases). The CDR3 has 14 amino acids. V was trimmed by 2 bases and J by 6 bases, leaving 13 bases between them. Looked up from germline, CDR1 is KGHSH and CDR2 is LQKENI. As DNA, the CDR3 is TGTGCCAGCTCACCAGGCAGGGCTGTGGATGGCTACACCTTC. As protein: CASSPGRAVDGYTF.

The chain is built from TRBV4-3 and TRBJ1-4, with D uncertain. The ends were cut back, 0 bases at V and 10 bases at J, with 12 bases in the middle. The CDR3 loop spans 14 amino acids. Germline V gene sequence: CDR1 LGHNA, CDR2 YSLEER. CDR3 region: CASSQDSYIGKLFF. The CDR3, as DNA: TGCGCCAGCAGCCAAGATTCTTACATTGGAAAACTGTTTTTT.

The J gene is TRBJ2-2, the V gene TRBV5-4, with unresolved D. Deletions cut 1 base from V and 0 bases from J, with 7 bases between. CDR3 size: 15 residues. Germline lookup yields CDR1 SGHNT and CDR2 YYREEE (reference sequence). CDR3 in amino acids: CASSLSRSNTGELFF. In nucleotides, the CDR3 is TGTGCCAGCAGCTTGTCCAGGTCGAACACCGGGGAGCTGTTTTTT.

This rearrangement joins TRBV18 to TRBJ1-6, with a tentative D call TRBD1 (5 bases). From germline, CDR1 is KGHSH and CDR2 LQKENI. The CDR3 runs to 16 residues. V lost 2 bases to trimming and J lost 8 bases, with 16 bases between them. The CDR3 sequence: CASSPTGTGVDSPLHF. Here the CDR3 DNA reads TGTGCCAGCTCACCAACCGGGACGGGGGTTGATTCACCCCTCCACTTT.

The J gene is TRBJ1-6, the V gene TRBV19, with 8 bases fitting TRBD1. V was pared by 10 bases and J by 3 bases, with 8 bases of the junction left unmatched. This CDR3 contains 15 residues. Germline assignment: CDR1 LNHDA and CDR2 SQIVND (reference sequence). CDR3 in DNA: TGTGCCACTTCGGGACAGGAAATCTATAATTCACCCCTCCACTTT. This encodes CATSGQEIYNSPLHF.

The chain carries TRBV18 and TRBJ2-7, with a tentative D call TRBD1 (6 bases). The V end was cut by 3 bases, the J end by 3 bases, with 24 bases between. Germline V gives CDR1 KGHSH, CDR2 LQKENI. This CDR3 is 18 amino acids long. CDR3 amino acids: CASSPLHLTGFGDYEQYF. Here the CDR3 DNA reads TGTGCCAGCTCACCCCTACACCTCACAGGGTTTGGGGACTACGAGCAGTACTTC. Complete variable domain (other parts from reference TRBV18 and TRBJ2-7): NAGVMQNPRHLVRRRGQEARLRCSPMKGHSHVYWYRQLPEEGLKFMVYLQKENIIDESGMPKERFSAEFPKEGPSILRIQQVVRGDSAAYFCASSPLHLTGFGDYEQYFGPGTRLTVT.

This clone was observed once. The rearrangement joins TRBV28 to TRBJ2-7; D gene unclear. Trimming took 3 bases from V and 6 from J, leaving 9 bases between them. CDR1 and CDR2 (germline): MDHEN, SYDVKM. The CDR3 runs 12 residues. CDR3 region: CASSFSRREQYF. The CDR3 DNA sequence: TGTGCCAGCAGTTTTAGCCGTCGCGAGCAGTACTTC. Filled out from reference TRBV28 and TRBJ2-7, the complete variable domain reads DVKVTQSSRYLVKRTGEKVFLECVQDMDHENMFWYRQDPGLGLRLIYFSYDVKMKEKGDIPEGYSVSREKKERFSLILESASTNQTSMYLCASSFSRREQYFGPGTRLTVT.

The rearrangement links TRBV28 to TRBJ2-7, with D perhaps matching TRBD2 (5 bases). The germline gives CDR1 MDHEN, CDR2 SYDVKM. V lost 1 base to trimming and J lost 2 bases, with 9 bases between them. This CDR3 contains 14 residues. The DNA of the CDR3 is TGTGCCAGCAGTTTATATCGGGATACCTACGAGCAGTACTTC. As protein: CASSLYRDTYEQYF.

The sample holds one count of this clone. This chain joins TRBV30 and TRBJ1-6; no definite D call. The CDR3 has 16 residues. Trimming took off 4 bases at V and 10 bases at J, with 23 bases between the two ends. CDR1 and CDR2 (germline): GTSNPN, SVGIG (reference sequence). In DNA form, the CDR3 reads TGTGCCTGGACCCTCGGAGGTGGCCGGGGAGAATCACCCCTCCACTTT. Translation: CAWTLGGGRGESPLHF.

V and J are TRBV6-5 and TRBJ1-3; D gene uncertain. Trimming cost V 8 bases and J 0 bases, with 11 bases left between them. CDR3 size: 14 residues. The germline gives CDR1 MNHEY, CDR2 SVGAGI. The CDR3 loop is CASAILNSGNTIYF. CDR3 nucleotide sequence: TGTGCCAGCGCTATACTCAACTCTGGAAACACCATATATTTT.

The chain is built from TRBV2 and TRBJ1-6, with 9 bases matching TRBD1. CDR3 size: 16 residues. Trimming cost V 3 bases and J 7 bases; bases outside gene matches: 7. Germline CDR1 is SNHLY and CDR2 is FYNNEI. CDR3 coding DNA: TGTGCCAGCAGTGAGAGTGGGACAGGGTTAAATTCACCCCTCCACTTT. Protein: CASSESGTGLNSPLHF.

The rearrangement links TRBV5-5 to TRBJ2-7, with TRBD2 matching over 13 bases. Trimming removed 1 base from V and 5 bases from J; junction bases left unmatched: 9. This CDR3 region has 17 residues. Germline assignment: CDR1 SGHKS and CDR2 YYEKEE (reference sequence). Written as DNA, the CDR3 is TGTGCCAGCAGCTTGAACAGTGGGACTAGCGGGATGGACGAGCAGTACTTC. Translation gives CASSLNSGTSGMDEQYF.

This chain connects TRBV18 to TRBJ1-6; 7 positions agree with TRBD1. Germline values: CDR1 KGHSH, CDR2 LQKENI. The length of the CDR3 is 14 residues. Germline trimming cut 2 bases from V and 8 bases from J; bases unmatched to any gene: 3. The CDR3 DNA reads TGTGCCAGCTCACCAGGGACAGTTTATTCACCCCTCCACTTT. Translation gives CASSPGTVYSPLHF.

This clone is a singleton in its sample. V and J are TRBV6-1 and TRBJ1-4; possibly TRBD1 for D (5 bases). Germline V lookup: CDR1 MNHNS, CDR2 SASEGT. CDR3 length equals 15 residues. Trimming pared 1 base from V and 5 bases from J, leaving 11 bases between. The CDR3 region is CASSEVGRGNEKLFF. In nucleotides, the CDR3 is TGTGCCAGCAGTGAAGTGGGGAGGGGCAATGAAAAACTGTTTTTT.

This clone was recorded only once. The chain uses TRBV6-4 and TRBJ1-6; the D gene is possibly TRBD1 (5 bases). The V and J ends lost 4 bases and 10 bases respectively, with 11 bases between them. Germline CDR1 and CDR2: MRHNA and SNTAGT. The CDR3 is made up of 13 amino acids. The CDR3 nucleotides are TGTGCCAGCAGTGTCAGGGAAAACTCACCCCTCCACTTT. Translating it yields CASSVRENSPLHF.

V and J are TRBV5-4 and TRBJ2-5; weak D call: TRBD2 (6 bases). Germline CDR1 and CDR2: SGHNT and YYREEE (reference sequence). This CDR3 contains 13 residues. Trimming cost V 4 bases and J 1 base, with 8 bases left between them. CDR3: CASSAGLQETQYF. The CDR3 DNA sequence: TGTGCCAGCAGCGCGGGACTCCAAGAGACCCAGTACTTC.

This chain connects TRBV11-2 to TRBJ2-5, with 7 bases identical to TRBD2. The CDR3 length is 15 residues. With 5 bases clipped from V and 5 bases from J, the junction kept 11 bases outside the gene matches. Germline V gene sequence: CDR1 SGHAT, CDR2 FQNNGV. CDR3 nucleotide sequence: TGTGCCAGCAGCCACTGGACTAGATTGTCTGAGACCCAGTACTTC. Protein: CASSHWTRLSETQYF.

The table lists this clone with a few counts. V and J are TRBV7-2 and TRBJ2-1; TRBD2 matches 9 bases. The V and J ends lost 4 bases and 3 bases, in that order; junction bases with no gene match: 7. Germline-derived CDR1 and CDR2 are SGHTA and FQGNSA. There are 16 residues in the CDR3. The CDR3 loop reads CASSSQTSGHYNEQFF. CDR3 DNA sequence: TGTGCCAGCAGCTCCCAGACTAGCGGACACTACAATGAGCAGTTCTTC.

The CDR3 reads CAWSYTRGNTIYF. CDR3 nucleotides: TGTGCCTGGAGTTATACAAGAGGAAACACCATATATTTT. V gene TRBV30 combines with J gene TRBJ1-3; no clear D gene. Deletions cut 2 bases from V and 4 bases from J, with 9 bases between. This CDR3 comprises 13 residues. The germline gives CDR1 GTSNPN, CDR2 SVGIG (reference sequence).

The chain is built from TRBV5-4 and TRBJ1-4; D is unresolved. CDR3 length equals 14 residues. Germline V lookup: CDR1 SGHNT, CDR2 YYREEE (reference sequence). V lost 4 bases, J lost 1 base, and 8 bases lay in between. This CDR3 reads CASSTGRTNEKLFF. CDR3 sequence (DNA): TGTGCCAGCAGCACGGGTAGAACTAATGAAAAACTGTTTTTT.

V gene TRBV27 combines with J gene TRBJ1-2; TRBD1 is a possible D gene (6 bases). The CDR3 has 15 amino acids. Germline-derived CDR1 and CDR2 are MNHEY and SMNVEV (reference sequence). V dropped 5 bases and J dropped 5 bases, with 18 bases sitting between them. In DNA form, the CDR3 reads TGTGCCAGCAGTCTAAACAGGGACGGAAATTATGGCTACACCTTC. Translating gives CASSLNRDGNYGYTF.

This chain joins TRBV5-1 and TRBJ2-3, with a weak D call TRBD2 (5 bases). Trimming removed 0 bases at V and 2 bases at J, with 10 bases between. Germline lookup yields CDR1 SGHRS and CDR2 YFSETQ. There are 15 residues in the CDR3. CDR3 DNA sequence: TGCGCCAGCAGCTTGGAGCGGAAAGTCACAGATACGCAGTATTTT. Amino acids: CASSLERKVTDTQYF.